This T cell receptor beta chain was identified in a study of cytomegalovirus exposure and HLA in healthy donors. This CDR3 contains 14 residues. Germline CDR1 MNHEY, CDR2 SVGAGI. V shed 6 bases, J shed 3 bases, and the junction held 4 bases outside the gene matches. In the PCR, 60 Vbeta and 13 Jbeta primers were used. Sequencing used immunoSEQ multiplex PCR; TCRdb keeps in-frame clones, though not all of them. The table records roughly 120,000 clones, around 68% of them present only once. Sequenced sample: PBMCs. The clonotype originates from a woman aged 45-59 years in good health and CMV-seropositive. V and J are TRBV6-5 and TRBJ2-7, with 11 positions matching TRBD1. CDR3 protein: CASRRGTGGYEQYF. The CDR3, as DNA: TGTGCCAGCAGGCGGGGGACAGGGGGCTACGAGCAGTACTTC.